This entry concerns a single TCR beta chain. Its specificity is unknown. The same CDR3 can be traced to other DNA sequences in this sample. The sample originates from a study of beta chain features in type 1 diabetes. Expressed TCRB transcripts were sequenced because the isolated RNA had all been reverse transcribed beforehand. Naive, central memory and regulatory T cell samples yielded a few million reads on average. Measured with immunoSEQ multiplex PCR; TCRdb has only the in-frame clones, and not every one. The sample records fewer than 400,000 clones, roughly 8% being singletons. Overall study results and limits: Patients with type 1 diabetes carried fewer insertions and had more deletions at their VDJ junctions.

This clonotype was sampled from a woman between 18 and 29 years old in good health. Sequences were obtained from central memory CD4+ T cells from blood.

CDR3 nucleotides: TGCAGCGCCAAGGACGGAACGGGATTTTACGAGCAGTACTTC. It translates to CSAKDGTGFYEQYF. J is TRBJ2-7 and V is TRBV29-1; possible D gene TRBD2, 5 bases. Trimming left V 7 bases short and J 4 bases short, with 20 bases between. There are 14 residues in the CDR3. Looked up from germline, CDR1 is SQVTM and CDR2 is ANQGSEA.